The clone carrying this TCR beta chain was seen a few times. As yet, its antigen is unknown. These data are taken from a study of human T cells and chemical hapten exposure. On the study more broadly: Patients got weekly scalp diphenylcyclopropenone doses over the roughly 22-week study. Overall study results and limits: TCRs above 1 in 1000 frequency did not change with DPC sensitization. Expanded TCRs produced significantly more large CDR3 similarity clusters than controls did.

One entry per CDR3 protein results from TCRdb running MiXCR on the RACE reads. The data contain more than 65,000 distinct CDR3 sequences, 32% of them singletons. CDR1 MDHEN and CDR2 SYDVKM come from the germline V gene. The V gene end was trimmed by 6 bases and the J gene end by 4 bases; junction bases not matched to a gene: 5. The CDR3 loop spans 15 amino acids. Time point in this sample: patch test 1, 2 weeks after DPC sensitization. Treatment noted: therapeutic diphenylcyclopropenone sensitization with weekly scalp DPC. It was unfractionated whole blood from which total RNA was extracted. Material: whole blood, obtained in connection with sensitization to the hapten diphenylcyclopropenone (DPC). The clonotype was recovered from a man between 40 and 49 years old with alopecia areata. Some clones in this sample may be carry-over from other donors' samples. The gene calls are TRBV28 and TRBJ2-2; 10 nucleotides match TRBD2. CDR3 in amino acids: CASSPLAGFTGELFF. The CDR3 nucleotides read TGTGCCAGCAGCCCACTAGCGGGATTCACCGGGGAGCTGTTTTTT.